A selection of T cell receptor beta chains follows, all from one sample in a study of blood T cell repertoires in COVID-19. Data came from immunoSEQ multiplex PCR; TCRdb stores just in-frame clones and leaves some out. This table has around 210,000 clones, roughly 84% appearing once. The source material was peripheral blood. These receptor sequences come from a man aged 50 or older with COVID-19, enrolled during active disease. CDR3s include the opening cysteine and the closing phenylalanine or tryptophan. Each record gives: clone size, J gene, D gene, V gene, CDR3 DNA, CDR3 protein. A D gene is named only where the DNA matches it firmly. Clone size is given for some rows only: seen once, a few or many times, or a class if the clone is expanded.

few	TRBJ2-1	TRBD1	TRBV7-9	TGTGCCAGCAGGGCGGGACAGGACAATGAGCAGTTCTTC	CASRAGQDNEQFF
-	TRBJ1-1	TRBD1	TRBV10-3	TGTGCCATCAGAGGGACAGGCACTGAAGCTTTCTTT	CAIRGTGTEAFF
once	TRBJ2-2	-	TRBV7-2	TGTGCCAGCAGGAGCGCTTGGAACACCGGGGAGCTGTTTTTT	CASRSAWNTGELFF
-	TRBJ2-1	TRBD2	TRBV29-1	TGCAGCGTTCGGCCTAGCGGGGGCCAGGAGCAGTTCTTC	CSVRPSGGQEQFF
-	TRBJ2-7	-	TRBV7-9	TGTGCCAGCAGCTTAGTCGTTCAGGAGCAGTACTTC	CASSLVVQEQYF
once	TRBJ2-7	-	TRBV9	TGTGCCAGCAGCGTAGCATTAGCGGCGGACCTATACGAGCAGTACTTC	CASSVALAADLYEQYF
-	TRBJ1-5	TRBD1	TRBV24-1	TGTGCCACCAGTGATGGAGGACAGGGGGACAATCAGCCCCAGCATTTT	CATSDGGQGDNQPQHF
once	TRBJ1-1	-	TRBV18	TGTGCCAGCTCACCACCGAATAGCCGGAACACTGAAGCTTTCTTT	CASSPPNSRNTEAFF
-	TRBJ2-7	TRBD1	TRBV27	TGTGCCAGCAGTTCGGGCCGCGGGACAGGCGTCTACGAGCAGTACTTC	CASSSGRGTGVYEQYF
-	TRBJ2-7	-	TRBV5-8	TGTGCCAGCAGCTTGGGGCCAGGGGCGAGTTACGAGCAGTACTTC	CASSLGPGASYEQYF
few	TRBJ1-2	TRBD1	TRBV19	TGTGCCAGTGCGGACAGGGGGAGAAGGGGCTACACCTTC	CASADRGRRGYTF
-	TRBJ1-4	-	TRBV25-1	TGTGCCAGCAGTGGAGCAAAGACTAATGAAAAACTGTTTTTT	CASSGAKTNEKLFF
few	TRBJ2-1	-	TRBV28	TGTGCCAGCACACTACGTGGGGGCCCGAGGGTACAAAGAGAGCAGTTCTTC	CASTLRGGPRVQREQFF
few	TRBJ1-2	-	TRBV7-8	TGTGCCAGCAGCCTTAAGGCGGCCAGGGCTAACTATGGCTACACCTTC	CASSLKAARANYGYTF
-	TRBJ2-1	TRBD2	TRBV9	TGTGCCAGCAGCGTAGGAAGCGGGAGCCACAATGAGCAGTTCTTC	CASSVGSGSHNEQFF
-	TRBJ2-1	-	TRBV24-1	TGTGCCACCAGTGACCGTAATAATGAGCAGTTCTTC	CATSDRNNEQFF
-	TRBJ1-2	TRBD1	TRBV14	TGTGCCAGCAGCCTACGGACAGGGGGATTGAATGGCTACACCTTC	CASSLRTGGLNGYTF
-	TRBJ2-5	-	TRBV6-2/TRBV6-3	TGTGCCAGCAGTAGGGGACAAGAGACCCAGTACTTC	CASSRGQETQYF
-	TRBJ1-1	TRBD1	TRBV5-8	TGTGCCAGCAGCTCGAAGCGCGACAGGGCGAACACTGAAGCTTTCTTT	CASSSKRDRANTEAFF
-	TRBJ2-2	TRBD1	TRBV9	TGTGCCAGCAGAAACCACAGGGGAACCGGGGAGCTGTTTTTT	CASRNHRGTGELFF
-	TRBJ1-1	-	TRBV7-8	TGTGCCAGCACCTCCACAGGTTCGGCCCTGAACACTGAAGCTTTCTTT	CASTSTGSALNTEAFF
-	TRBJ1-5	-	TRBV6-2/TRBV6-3	TGTGCCAGCAGTTTAATAGGGGCGGATAGCAATCAGCCCCAGCATTTT	CASSLIGADSNQPQHF
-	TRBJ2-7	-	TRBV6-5	TGTGCCAGCAGTTACTCTATCGGGAGCGAGCAGTACTTC	CASSYSIGSEQYF
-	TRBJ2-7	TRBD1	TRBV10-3	TGTGCCATCAGTGCGGGACAGGGGGGCGAGCAGTACTTC	CAISAGQGGEQYF
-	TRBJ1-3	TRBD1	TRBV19	TGTGCCAGTATTGACCGGGACAGGGCCACTGGAAACACCATATATTTT	CASIDRDRATGNTIYF
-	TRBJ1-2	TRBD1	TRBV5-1	TGCGCCAGCAGCTTTGGGGACAGGGTGGGGTATGGCTACACCTTC	CASSFGDRVGYGYTF
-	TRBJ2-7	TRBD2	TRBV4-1	TGCGCCAGCAGCCAAGATTGGCAGCGGGGGAGCTCCTACGAGCAGTACTTC	CASSQDWQRGSSYEQYF
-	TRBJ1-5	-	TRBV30	TGTGCCTGGAGTGGTGGGAGTCAGCCCCAGCATTTT	CAWSGGSQPQHF
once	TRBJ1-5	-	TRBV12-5	TGTGCTAGTGGTTTCGGCGGGGAGTCTAGCCTCAATCAGCCCCAGCATTTT	CASGFGGESSLNQPQHF
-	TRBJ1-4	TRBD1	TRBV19	TGTGCCAGTAGTATTCAGGGGGCCGGGACTGAAAAACTGTTTTTT	CASSIQGAGTEKLFF
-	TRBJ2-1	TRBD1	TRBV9	TGTGCCAGCAGCGTAGACAGGGGCACCTACAATGAGCAGTTCTTC	CASSVDRGTYNEQFF
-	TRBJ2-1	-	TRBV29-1	TGCAGCGGGGAGGGAGGGGGGGCCTACAATGAGCAGTTCTTC	CSGEGGGAYNEQFF
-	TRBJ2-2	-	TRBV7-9	TGTGCCAGCAGCTTATTGGTAGCGACACAGAACACCGGGGAGCTGTTTTTT	CASSLLVATQNTGELFF
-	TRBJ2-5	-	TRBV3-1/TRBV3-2	TGTGCCAGCAGCCAAGGAAGCGGCCAAGAGACCCAGTACTTC	CASSQGSGQETQYF
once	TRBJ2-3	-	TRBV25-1	TGTGCCAGCAGTGAGTCAGAAAACACAGATACGCAGTATTTT	CASSESENTDTQYF
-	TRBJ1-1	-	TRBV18	TGTGCCAGCTCACCACTTATAGACAGATCTGAAGCTTTCTTT	CASSPLIDRSEAFF
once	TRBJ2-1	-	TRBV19	TGTGCCAGTAGTATAACGGGAGCAAGCAATGAGCAGTTCTTC	CASSITGASNEQFF
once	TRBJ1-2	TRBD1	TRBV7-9	TGTGCCAGCAGCCCAGGGGGAGCTAACTATGGCTACACCTTC	CASSPGGANYGYTF
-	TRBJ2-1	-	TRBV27	TGTGCCAGCGCCGACCGCGGGCTGGACGATGAGCAGTTCTTC	CASADRGLDDEQFF
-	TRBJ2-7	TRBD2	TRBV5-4	TGTGCCAGCAGCGGGGTAGCGGGAGGTCCCCGGGAGCAGTACTTC	CASSGVAGGPREQYF
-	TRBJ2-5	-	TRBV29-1	TGCAGCGTTGAACCCCGACCCACAGAGGGCGAAGAGACCCAGTACTTC	CSVEPRPTEGEETQYF
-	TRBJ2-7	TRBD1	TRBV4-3	TGCGCCAGCAGCCTAGACTCGACAGGGGGCGAGCAGTACTTC	CASSLDSTGGEQYF
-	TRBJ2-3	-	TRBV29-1	TGCAGCGTCGACTCGGATACGCAGTATTTT	CSVDSDTQYF
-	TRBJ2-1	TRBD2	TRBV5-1	TGCGCCAGCAGCTTGGGGCCTGCGGGAGGGGCGTTAAATGAGCAGTTCTTC	CASSLGPAGGALNEQFF
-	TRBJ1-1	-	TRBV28	TGTGCCAGCACCTGGTTAGCCGGGGCTGAAGCTTTCTTT	CASTWLAGAEAFF
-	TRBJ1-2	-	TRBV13	TGTGCCAGCAGCTCGACATCCTTCTATGGCTACACCTTC	CASSSTSFYGYTF
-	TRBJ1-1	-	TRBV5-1	TGCGCCAGCAGCTTAGGACAGTTGAAGAACACTGAAGCTTTCTTT	CASSLGQLKNTEAFF
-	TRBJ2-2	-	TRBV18	TGTGCCAGCTCACCTAGAGAGAACACCGGGGAGCTGTTTTTT	CASSPRENTGELFF
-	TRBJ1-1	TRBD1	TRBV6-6	TGTGCCAGCAGTGGCTCGACAGGGGACACTGAAGCTTTCTTT	CASSGSTGDTEAFF
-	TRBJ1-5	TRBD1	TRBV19	TGTGCTACAGGGGGCGCGGGCAATCAGCCCCAGCATTTT	CATGGAGNQPQHF